This T cell receptor beta chain was documented in a study of shared clonotypes between healthy human individuals. With V trimmed by 4 bases and J by 3 bases, 4 bases remained unmatched. CDR1 is SEHNR and CDR2 is FQNEAQ in the germline V gene (reference sequence). This CDR3 contains 15 residues. In replicate PCRs of unsorted PBMC, 250 to 350 ng DNA, 31,000 or so T cell genomes, was used. Clones were sequenced by immunoSEQ multiplex PCR, and TCRdb holds only the in-frame ones, with some missing. The sample includes roughly 500,000 clones, around 75% of them seen just once. The sample consisted of PBMCs. The V gene is TRBV7-9, the J gene TRBJ2-3; 10 bases agree with TRBD2. The receptor comes from a woman in her thirties or forties in good health. Some clones in this sample may be carry-over from other donors' samples. The CDR3 DNA follows: TGTGCCAGCAGCTCCGGGACTAGCGCTACAGATACGCAGTATTTT. Protein product: CASSSGTSATDTQYF.